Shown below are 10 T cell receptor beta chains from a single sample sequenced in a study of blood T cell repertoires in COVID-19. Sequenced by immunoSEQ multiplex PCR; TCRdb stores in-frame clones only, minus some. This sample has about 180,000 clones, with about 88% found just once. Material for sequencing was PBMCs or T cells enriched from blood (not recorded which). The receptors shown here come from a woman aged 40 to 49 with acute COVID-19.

CDR3 DNA: TGTGCCACCAGTGATATAGGGGGCTATGAGGAGACCCAGTACTTC. It codes for CATSDIGGYEETQYF. The chain recombines TRBV24-1 with TRBJ2-5; 7 bases align to TRBD1. V was clipped by 3 bases and J by 5 bases; unmatched bases: 8. Germline V CDR1 and CDR2: KGHDR, SFDVKD. This CDR3 has 15 amino acids.

CDR3: CSASVWPNNEQFF. CDR3 bases: TGCAGTGCTAGTGTTTGGCCGAACAATGAGCAGTTCTTC. The chain couples TRBV20-1 to TRBJ2-1, with D unclear. CDR1 is DFQATT, CDR2 SNEGSKA, per germline (reference sequence). Trimming stripped 3 bases from V and 5 bases from J, with 11 bases between. This CDR3 comprises 13 residues.

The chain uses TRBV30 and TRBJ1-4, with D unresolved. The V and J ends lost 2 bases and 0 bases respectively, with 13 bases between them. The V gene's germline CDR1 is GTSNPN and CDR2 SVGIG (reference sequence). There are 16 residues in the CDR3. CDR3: CAWSSARTSTNEKLFF. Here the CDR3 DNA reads TGTGCCTGGAGTTCGGCTCGGACTTCAACTAATGAAAAACTGTTTTTT.

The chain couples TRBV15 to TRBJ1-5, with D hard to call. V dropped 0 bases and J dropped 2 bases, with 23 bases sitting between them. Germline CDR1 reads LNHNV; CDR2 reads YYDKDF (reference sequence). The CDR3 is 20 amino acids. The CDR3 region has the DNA TGTGCCACCAGCAGAGACTACGGGGTCGGGGTAAAGGCGGGCAATCAGCCCCAGCATTTT. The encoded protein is CATSRDYGVGVKAGNQPQHF.

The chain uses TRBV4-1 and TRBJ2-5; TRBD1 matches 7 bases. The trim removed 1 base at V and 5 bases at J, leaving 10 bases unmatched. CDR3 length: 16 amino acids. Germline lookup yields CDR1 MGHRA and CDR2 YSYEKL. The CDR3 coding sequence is TGCGCCAGCAGCCAAGGCCGACAGGGCATCGATGAGACCCAGTACTTC. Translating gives CASSQGRQGIDETQYF.

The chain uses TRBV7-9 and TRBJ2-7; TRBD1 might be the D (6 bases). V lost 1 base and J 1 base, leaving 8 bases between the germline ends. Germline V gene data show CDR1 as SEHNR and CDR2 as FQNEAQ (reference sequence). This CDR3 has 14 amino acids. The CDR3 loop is CASSLDRDSYEQYF. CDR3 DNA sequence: TGTGCCAGCAGCTTAGACAGGGATTCCTACGAGCAGTACTTC.

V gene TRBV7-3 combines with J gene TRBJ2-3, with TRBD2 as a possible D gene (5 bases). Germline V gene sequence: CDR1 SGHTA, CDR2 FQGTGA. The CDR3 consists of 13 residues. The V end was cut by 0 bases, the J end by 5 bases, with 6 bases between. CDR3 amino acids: CASSLTAGDTQYF. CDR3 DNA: TGTGCCAGCAGCTTAACGGCGGGAGATACGCAGTATTTT.

CDR3 coding DNA: TGTGCCAGCAGTTACTGGACAGGGGAGCTCACTGAAGCTTTCTTT. It yields the protein CASSYWTGELTEAFF. The V and J genes are TRBV6-2 or TRBV6-3 and TRBJ1-1; 9 bases are shared with TRBD1. The V gene's germline CDR1 is MNHEY and CDR2 SVGEGT. The V segment lost 1 base and the J segment 4 bases; nucleotides outside the gene matches: 4. The CDR3 consists of 15 residues.

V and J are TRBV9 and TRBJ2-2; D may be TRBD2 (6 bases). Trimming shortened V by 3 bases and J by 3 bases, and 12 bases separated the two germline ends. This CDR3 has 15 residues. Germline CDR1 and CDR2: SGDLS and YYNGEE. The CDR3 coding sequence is TGTGCCAGCAGCGACGGGACTTACGACACCGGGGAGCTGTTTTTT. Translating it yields CASSDGTYDTGELFF.

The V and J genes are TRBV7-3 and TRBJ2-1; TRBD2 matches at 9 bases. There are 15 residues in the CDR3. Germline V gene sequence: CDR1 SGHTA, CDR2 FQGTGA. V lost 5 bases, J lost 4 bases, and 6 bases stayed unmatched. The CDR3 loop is CASSTERGEYNEQFF. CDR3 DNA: TGTGCCAGCAGCACCGAGCGGGGGGAATACAATGAGCAGTTCTTC.